Following are 13 T cell receptor beta chains from one sample sequenced in a study of CD4+ T cells in melanoma. Sequenced by immunoSEQ multiplex PCR; TCRdb stores in-frame clones only, minus some. The data contain approximately 10,000 clones, about 63% of them singletons. The sequenced sample was cells from a culture (not recorded whether cultured in vitro). These receptors originate from a human donor with melanoma.

This chain joins TRBV27 and TRBJ1-1; 9 bases agree with TRBD1. The V gene end was trimmed by 3 bases and the J gene end by 4 bases; junction bases not matched to a gene: 3. There are 14 residues in the CDR3. The germline V gene encodes CDR1 MNHEY and CDR2 SMNVEV (reference sequence). CDR3 region: CASSFRDRVTEAFF. The CDR3 DNA sequence: TGTGCCAGCAGTTTCAGGGACAGGGTCACTGAAGCTTTCTTT.

V usage is TRBV6-6 and J usage is TRBJ2-7; D remains unclear. The V end lost 6 bases, the J end lost 3 bases, and 9 bases lay between the germline ends. CDR3 length: 12 amino acids. Germline assignment: CDR1 MNHNY and CDR2 SVGAGI (reference sequence). In DNA, the CDR3 is TGTGCCAGCAGCCACGCCAACTACGAGCAGTACTTC. Amino acids: CASSHANYEQYF.

The chain combines TRBV7-3 with TRBJ2-1, with 8 bases fitting TRBD2. The CDR3 has 16 residues. In germline, CDR1 is SGHTA, CDR2 FQGTGA. Unmatched junction bases numbered 12, after V lost 4 bases and J lost 7 bases. The DNA for the CDR3 is TGTGCCAGCAGCTACACTAGCGGTGCAGGTAAAAATGAGCAGTTCTTC. Its translation is CASSYTSGAGKNEQFF.

This clone was observed once. This chain links TRBV6-4 with TRBJ2-7; either TRBD1 or TRBD2 may fit D (5 bases each). V was pared by 8 bases and J by 7 bases, with 18 bases between. CDR3 size: 13 residues. Germline loops: CDR1 MRHNA, CDR2 SNTAGT. CDR3 DNA sequence: TGTGCCAGCGGGGCAGGGAGTCCGGGTGAGCAGTACTTC. Translated: CASGAGSPGEQYF.

This sequence joins TRBV5-1 and TRBJ2-1, with 7 positions matching TRBD2. With 0 bases clipped from V and 4 bases from J, the junction kept 13 bases outside the gene matches. The V gene's germline CDR1 is SGHRS and CDR2 YFSETQ. The CDR3 has 18 residues. The CDR3 DNA reads as TGCGCCAGCAGCTTGGCGGTCTCTGGCGGGGGTTTATACAATGAGCAGTTCTTC. Protein: CASSLAVSGGGLYNEQFF.

This clone occurred a few times. V usage is TRBV7-2 and J usage is TRBJ1-5; TRBD1 matches at 11 bases. J was trimmed by 6 bases and V by 6 bases; bases with no gene match: 7. The length of the CDR3 is 15 residues. Germline CDR1 reads SGHTA; CDR2 reads FQGNSA. The CDR3 spells CASSTPDRGRQPQHF. As DNA, the CDR3 is TGTGCCAGCAGTACCCCGGACAGGGGGCGTCAGCCCCAGCATTTT.

This clone has only a few counts. The CDR3 sequence: CASSGENQPQHF. The CDR3 DNA is TGTGCCAGCAGTGGAGAGAATCAGCCCCAGCATTTT. This rearrangement joins TRBV2 to TRBJ1-5; D call uncertain. Germline CDR1 and CDR2: SNHLY and FYNNEI. V lost 4 bases and J lost 4, with 5 bases in between. The CDR3 has 12 residues.

V gene TRBV19 combines with J gene TRBJ2-4; D may be TRBD1 (5 bases). Per germline, CDR1 LNHDA and CDR2 SQIVND (reference sequence). This CDR3 has 16 amino acids. V was clipped by 3 bases and J by 0 bases, with 12 bases between them. CDR3 sequence: CASSIKGILAKNIQYF. The CDR3 DNA sequence: TGTGCCAGTAGTATTAAGGGGATCCTAGCCAAAAACATTCAGTACTTC.

V is TRBV6-1 and J is TRBJ1-2; D perhaps matches TRBD1 (6 bases). CDR3 length equals 13 residues. Trimming took off 6 bases at V and 3 bases at J, with 11 bases between the two ends. Per germline, CDR1 MNHNS and CDR2 SASEGT. CDR3 amino acids: CASSLTGYYGYTF. The CDR3 DNA is TGTGCCAGCAGCTTGACAGGTTACTATGGCTACACCTTC.

The chain carries TRBV4-2 and TRBJ1-1, with 8 bases matching TRBD1. Germline V gene lookup returns CDR1 LGHNA and CDR2 YNFKEQ. V was clipped by 8 bases and J by 0 bases; unmatched bases: 2. The CDR3 length is 13 residues. CDR3 region: CASSTGVNTEAFF. As DNA, the CDR3 is TGTGCCAGCTCGACAGGGGTGAACACTGAAGCTTTCTTT.

V is TRBV7-3 and J is TRBJ1-1; possible D gene TRBD1, 6 bases. Germline CDR1 SGHTA, CDR2 FQGTGA. CDR3 length: 12 amino acids. V was pared by 4 bases and J by 8 bases, with 11 bases between. CDR3 sequence: CASSSGTTEAFF. CDR3 bases: TGTGCCAGCAGCTCGGGGACAACGGAAGCTTTCTTT.

The genes are TRBV5-1 and TRBJ1-1; 10 bases agree with TRBD1. V lost 2 bases to trimming and J lost 4 bases; unmatched junction nucleotides: 5. Germline V CDR1 and CDR2: SGHRS, YFSETQ. The CDR3 loop spans 15 amino acids. CDR3 protein: CASSFRDRGRTEAFF. The DNA of the CDR3 is TGCGCCAGCAGCTTCCGGGACAGGGGACGCACTGAAGCTTTCTTT.

CDR3 in DNA: TGTGCCAGCAGCTTAGCAACTAGCGGGGGCAATGAGCAGTTCTTC. Its protein product is CASSLATSGGNEQFF. This rearrangement joins TRBV11-1 to TRBJ2-1; 11 bases are shared with TRBD2. This CDR3 has 15 residues. Germline CDR1 is SGHAT and CDR2 is FQDESV (reference sequence). The trim removed 0 bases at V and 6 bases at J, leaving 1 base unmatched.